Described below is a single T cell receptor beta chain sequence and its context. Antigen unknown. Measured with immunoSEQ multiplex PCR; TCRdb has only the in-frame clones, and not every one. Of around 140,000 clones listed, around nine tenths are singletons. This entry comes from a study of cytomegalovirus exposure and HLA in healthy donors. Whole-study results and caveats: Reports credit the classifier with highly specific, highly sensitive diagnosis of cytomegalovirus status.

Germline V gives CDR1 MGHRA, CDR2 YSYEKL. The CDR3 runs 16 residues. V lost 1 base, J lost 2 bases, and 7 bases stayed unmatched. The rearrangement joins TRBV4-1 to TRBJ2-5; 7 nucleotides line up with TRBD1. What was sequenced was PBMCs. The clonotype was recovered from a man aged 18 to 29 in good health and CMV-seropositive. The CDR3 here is CASSQGWGQKQETQYF. The DNA of the CDR3 is TGCGCCAGCAGCCAAGGTTGGGGACAGAAACAAGAGACCCAGTACTTC.